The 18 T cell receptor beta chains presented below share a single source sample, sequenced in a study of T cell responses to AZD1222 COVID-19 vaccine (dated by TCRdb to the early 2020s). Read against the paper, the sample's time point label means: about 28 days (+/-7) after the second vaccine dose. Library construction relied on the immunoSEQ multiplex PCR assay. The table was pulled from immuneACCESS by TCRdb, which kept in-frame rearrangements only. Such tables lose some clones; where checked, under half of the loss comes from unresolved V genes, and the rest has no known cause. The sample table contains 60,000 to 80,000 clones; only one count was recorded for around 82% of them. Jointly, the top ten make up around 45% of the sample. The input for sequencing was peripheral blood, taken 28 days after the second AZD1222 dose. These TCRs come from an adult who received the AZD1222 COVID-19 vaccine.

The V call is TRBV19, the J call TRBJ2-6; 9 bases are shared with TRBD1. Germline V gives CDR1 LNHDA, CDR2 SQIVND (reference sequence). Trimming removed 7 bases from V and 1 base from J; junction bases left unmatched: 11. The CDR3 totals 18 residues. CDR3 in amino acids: CASTDLGQGRSGANVLTF. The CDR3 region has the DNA TGTGCCAGTACCGATCTGGGACAGGGAAGATCTGGGGCCAACGTCCTGACTTTC.

The CDR3 coding sequence is TGTGCCAGCAGTTCTGCCGTCGGACAGGGAATCGTTCAGCCCCAGCATTTT. It translates to CASSSAVGQGIVQPQHF. The gene calls are TRBV28 and TRBJ1-5; TRBD1 agrees at 8 bases. Trimming removed 4 bases from V and 6 bases from J; junction bases left unmatched: 14. CDR3 length: 17 residues. Germline CDR1 reads MDHEN; CDR2 reads SYDVKM.

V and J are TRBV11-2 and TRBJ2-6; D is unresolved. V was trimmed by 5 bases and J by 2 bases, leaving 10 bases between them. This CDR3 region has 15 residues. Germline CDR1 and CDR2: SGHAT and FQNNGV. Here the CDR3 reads CASSVGAPGANVLTF. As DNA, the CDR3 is TGTGCCAGCAGCGTAGGAGCGCCTGGGGCCAACGTCCTGACTTTC.

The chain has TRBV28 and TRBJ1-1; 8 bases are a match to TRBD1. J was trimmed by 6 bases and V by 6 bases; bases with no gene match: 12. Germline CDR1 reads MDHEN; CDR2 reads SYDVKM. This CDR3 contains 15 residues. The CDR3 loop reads CASRAGGSKMSEAFF. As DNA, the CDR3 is TGTGCCAGCAGAGCAGGGGGCAGTAAGATGTCTGAAGCTTTCTTT.

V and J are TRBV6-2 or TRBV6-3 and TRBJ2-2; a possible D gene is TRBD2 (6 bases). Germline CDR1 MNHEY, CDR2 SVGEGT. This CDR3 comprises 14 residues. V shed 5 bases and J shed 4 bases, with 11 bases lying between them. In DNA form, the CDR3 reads TGTGCCAGCAGTGGAGCGGGCTTCACCGGGGAGCTGTTTTTT. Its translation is CASSGAGFTGELFF.

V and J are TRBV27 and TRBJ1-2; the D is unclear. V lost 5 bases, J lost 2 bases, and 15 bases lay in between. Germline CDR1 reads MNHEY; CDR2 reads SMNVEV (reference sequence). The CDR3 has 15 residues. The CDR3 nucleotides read TGTGCCAGCAGTCCGAAGGCCAGGCGGAACTATGGCTACACCTTC. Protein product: CASSPKARRNYGYTF.

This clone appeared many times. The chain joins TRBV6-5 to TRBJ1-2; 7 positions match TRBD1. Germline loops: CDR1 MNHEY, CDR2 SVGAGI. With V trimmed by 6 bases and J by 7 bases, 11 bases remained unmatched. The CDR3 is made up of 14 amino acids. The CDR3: CASSMKGQLFGYTF. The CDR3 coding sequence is TGTGCCAGCAGCATGAAGGGACAGCTCTTTGGCTACACCTTC.

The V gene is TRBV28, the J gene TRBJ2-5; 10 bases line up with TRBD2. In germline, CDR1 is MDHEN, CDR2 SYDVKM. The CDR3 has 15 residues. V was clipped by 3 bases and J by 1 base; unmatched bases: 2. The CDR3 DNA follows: TGTGCCAGCAGTTTCCGACTAGCGGGCCAAGAGACCCAGTACTTC. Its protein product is CASSFRLAGQETQYF.

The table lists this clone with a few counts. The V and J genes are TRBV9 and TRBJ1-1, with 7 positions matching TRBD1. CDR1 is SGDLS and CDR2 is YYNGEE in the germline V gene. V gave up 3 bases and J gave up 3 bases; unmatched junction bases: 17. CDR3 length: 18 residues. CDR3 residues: CASSGALGYDRAHTEAFF. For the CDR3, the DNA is TGTGCCAGCAGCGGAGCCCTCGGCTACGACAGGGCTCACACTGAAGCTTTCTTT.

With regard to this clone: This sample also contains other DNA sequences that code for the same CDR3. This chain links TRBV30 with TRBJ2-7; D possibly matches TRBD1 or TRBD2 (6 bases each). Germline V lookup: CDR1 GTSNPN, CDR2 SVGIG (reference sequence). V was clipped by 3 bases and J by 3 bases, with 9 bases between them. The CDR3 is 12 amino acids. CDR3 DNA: TGTGCCTGGAGCGGAGGGGGCTACGAGCAGTACTTC. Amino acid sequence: CAWSGGGYEQYF.

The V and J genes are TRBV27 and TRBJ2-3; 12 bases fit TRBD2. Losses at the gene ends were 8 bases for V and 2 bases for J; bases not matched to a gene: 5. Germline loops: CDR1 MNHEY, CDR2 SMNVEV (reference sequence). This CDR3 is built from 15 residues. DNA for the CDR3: TGTGCCAGCCGTCGACTAGCGGGGGCCACAGATACGCAGTATTTT. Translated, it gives CASRRLAGATDTQYF.

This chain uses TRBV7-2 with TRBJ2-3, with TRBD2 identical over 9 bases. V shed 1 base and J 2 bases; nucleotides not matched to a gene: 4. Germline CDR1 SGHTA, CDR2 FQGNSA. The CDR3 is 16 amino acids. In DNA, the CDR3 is TGTGCCAGCAGCTTAGTAGCGGGGGTGAACACAGATACGCAGTATTTT. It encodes CASSLVAGVNTDTQYF. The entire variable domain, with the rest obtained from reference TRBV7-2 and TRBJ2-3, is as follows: GAGVSQSPSNKVTEKGKDVELRCDPISGHTALYWYRQSLGQGLEFLIYFQGNSAPDKSGLPSDRFSAERTGGSVSTLTIQRTQQEDSAVYLCASSLVAGVNTDTQYFGPGTRLTVL.

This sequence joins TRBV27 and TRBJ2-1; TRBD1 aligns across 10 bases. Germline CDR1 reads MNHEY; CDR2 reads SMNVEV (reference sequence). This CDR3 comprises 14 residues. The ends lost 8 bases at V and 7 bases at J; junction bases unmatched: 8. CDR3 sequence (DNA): TGTGCCAGCCACCGGGACAGGGGACTTAATGAGCAGTTCTTC. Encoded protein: CASHRDRGLNEQFF.

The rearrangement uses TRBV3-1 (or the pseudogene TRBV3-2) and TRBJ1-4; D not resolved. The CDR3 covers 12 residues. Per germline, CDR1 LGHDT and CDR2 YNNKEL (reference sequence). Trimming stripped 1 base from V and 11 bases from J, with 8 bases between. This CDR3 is CASSQGGRKLFF. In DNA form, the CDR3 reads TGTGCCAGCAGCCAAGGGGGAAGGAAACTGTTTTTT.

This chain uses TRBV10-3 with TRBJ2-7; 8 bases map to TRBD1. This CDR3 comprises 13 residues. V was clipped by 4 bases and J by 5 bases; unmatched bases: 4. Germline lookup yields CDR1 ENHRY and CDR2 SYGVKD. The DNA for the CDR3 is TGTGCCATCAGTGCCAGGGGGCTTGACGAGCAGTACTTC. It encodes CAISARGLDEQYF.

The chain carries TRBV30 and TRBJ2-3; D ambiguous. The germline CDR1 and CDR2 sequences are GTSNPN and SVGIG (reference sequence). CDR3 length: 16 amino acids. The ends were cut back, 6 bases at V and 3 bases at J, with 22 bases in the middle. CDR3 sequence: CACLPPLGKGTDTQYF. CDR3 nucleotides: TGTGCCTGCCTCCCCCCGTTGGGGAAAGGGACAGATACGCAGTATTTT.

The CDR3 reads CAIRPPGTNNEQFF. CDR3 bases: TGTGCCATCAGGCCGCCCGGCACCAACAATGAGCAGTTCTTC. The chain recombines TRBV10-3 with TRBJ2-1; D gene uncertain. Trimming took 6 bases from V and 5 from J, leaving 14 bases between them. Germline assignment: CDR1 ENHRY and CDR2 SYGVKD. The CDR3 contains 14 residues.

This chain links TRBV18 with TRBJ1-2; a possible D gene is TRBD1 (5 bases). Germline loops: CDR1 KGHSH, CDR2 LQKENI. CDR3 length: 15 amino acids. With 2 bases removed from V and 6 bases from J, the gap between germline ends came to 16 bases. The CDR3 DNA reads TGTGCCAGCTCACCAAACTCGGACGCGGGGGATGGCTACACCTTC. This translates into CASSPNSDAGDGYTF.